Listed here are 4 T cell receptor beta chains from one sample, sequenced in a study of beta chain features in type 1 diabetes. Points from the study as a whole: Type 1 diabetes patients had moderately but significantly shorter TCRB CDR3s in all four CD4+ subsets.

Antigens of these TCRs are unknown. As every portion of the isolated RNA was reverse transcribed, the sequencing read expressed TCRB transcripts. Repertoires were generated with immunoSEQ multiplex PCR, while TCRdb's copy carries only in-frame clones and drops some. This table has under 400,000 clones, roughly 12% appearing once. Sequencing was carried out using naive CD4+ T cells from blood. Receptors were obtained from a woman under 30 with type 1 diabetes.

There are a few counts of this clone. The chain has TRBV29-1 and TRBJ1-1; D not resolved. The CDR3 runs 13 residues. Per germline, CDR1 SQVTM and CDR2 ANQGSEA. Deletions cut 4 bases from V and 3 bases from J, with 12 bases between. In DNA, the CDR3 is TGCAGCGTTGTAAGGGTGGAGGACACTGAAGCTTTCTTT. It specifies CSVVRVEDTEAFF.

The chain uses TRBV18 and TRBJ1-4, with 9 bases fitting TRBD1. J lost 6 bases, V lost 4 bases, and 6 bases had no gene match. CDR3 length: 15 amino acids. CDR1 and CDR2 from the germline V gene are KGHSH and LQKENI. CDR3 sequence (DNA): TGTGCCAGCTCACGGGGACAGGGAATGTATGAAAAACTGTTTTTT. It codes for CASSRGQGMYEKLFF.

On this clone: Germline is not matched at one junction end, which may reflect a read error. The rearrangement joins TRBV6-5 to TRBJ2-3; possibly TRBD1 for D (5 bases). This CDR3 spans 13 amino acids. Looked up from germline, CDR1 is MNHEY and CDR2 is SVGAGI. The CDR3 region has the DNA TGTGCCAGCAACAAGCAGGGCACGGATACGCAGTATTTT. Encoded protein: CASNKQGTDTQYF.

This clone was detected only a few times. J is TRBJ1-1 and V is TRBV18; D not certain. The ends were cut back, 3 bases at V and 0 bases at J, with 11 bases in the middle. The germline V gene encodes CDR1 KGHSH and CDR2 LQKENI. This CDR3 has 15 amino acids. The CDR3, as DNA: TGTGCCAGCTCACCTAAGGAGATCATGAACACTGAAGCTTTCTTT. Amino acid sequence: CASSPKEIMNTEAFF.